This T cell receptor (beta chain) was sequenced during a study of T cell responses to AZD1222 COVID-19 vaccine. Only in-frame clones appear in the TCRdb table, and some are missing; sequencing was by immunoSEQ multiplex PCR. The data hold 140,000 to 150,000 clones, with 89% observed a single time. V was trimmed by 1 base and J by 3 bases, leaving 3 bases between them. The CDR3 contains 12 residues. CDR1 is SGHDT and CDR2 is YYEEEE in the germline V gene. Notes on this clone: Its antigen is not identified.

Study observations and caveats: Donors in the cohort were predominantly white British and more often female, and clonal diversity was possibly underestimated. The reported proportion of spike-specific TCRs targeting unmutated variant regions was nearly half. At baseline, seropositivity was found in only a handful of AZD1222 recipients.

The gene calls are TRBV5-6 and TRBJ2-3; unclear D gene. The receptor's source is an adult who received the AZD1222 COVID-19 vaccine. The material sequenced was peripheral blood, taken 28 days after the second AZD1222 dose. The CDR3 is CASSLSTDTQYF. The CDR3 bases are TGTGCCAGCAGCTTGAGTACAGATACGCAGTATTTT. Full variable domain (outside the CDR3, taken from reference TRBV5-6 and TRBJ2-3): DAGVTQSPTHLIKTRGQQVTLRCSPKSGHDTVSWYQQALGQGPQFIFQYYEEEERQRGNFPDRFSGHQFPNYSSELNVNALLLGDSALYLCASSLSTDTQYFGPGTRLTVL.